This is a list of T cell receptor beta chains from one sample in a study of blood T cell repertoires in COVID-19. Method: immunoSEQ multiplex PCR; TCRdb's copy keeps in-frame clones and lacks some. This sample yields 150,000 to 200,000 clones, of which 90% are seen a single time; 0.5% to 0.55% belongs to the top ten. Source material: peripheral blood. These receptors all stem from a middle-aged man with acute or convalescent COVID-19. Each CDR3 is given with its conserved first and last residue. A D gene is named only where the DNA matches it firmly. Only some rows state a clone size, as once, few, many or a class for expanded clones.

d_call clone_size j_call v_call cdr3_nt cdr3_aa
TRBD1 - TRBJ1-2 TRBV5-1 TGCGCCAGCAGCTTGACAGGGGAGGACGGCTACACCTTC CASSLTGEDGYTF
- - TRBJ2-2 TRBV20-1 TGCAGTGCTAGTTTCGCAGGGTCCACCACCGGGGAGCTGTTTTTT CSASFAGSTTGELFF
TRBD2 - TRBJ2-2 TRBV5-4 TGTGCCAGCAGCCCAGCGGGGGGTTCGTACACCGGGGAGCTGTTTTTT CASSPAGGSYTGELFF
TRBD1 - TRBJ2-7 TRBV19 TGTGCCAGTAGTTTACAGGGGGCTGGATACGAGCAGTACTTC CASSLQGAGYEQYF
- - TRBJ2-1 TRBV27 TGTGCCAGCAGTTCCCTCGCGAATTACAATGAGCAGTTCTTC CASSSLANYNEQFF
TRBD1 - TRBJ2-5 TRBV18 TGTGCCAGCTCACCTTTTATAATCGGACAGGGTCGAGAGACCCAGTACTTC CASSPFIIGQGRETQYF
TRBD1 - TRBJ1-2 TRBV6-5 TGTGCCAGCAGTTACGGGGGACAGAACTATGGCTACACCTTC CASSYGGQNYGYTF
- - TRBJ1-1 TRBV5-1 TGCGCCAGCAGCTTGGCCCAGGCTAACACTGAAGCTTTCTTT CASSLAQANTEAFF
TRBD1 - TRBJ2-5 TRBV5-1 TGCGCCAGTTCGGGACAGCCTCAAGAGACCCAGTACTTC CASSGQPQETQYF
- - TRBJ2-2 TRBV5-1 TGCGCCAGCATCAACGGGATGGGCACCGGGGAGCTGTTTTTT CASINGMGTGELFF
TRBD2 - TRBJ2-1 TRBV25-1 TGTGCCAGCAGTGGGGCTAGCGGGAACTACAATGAGCAGTTCTTC CASSGASGNYNEQFF
- - TRBJ1-2 TRBV3-1/TRBV3-2 TGTGCCAGCAGCCGAACAGGGCAGGAAGGCTACACCTTC CASSRTGQEGYTF
TRBD2 - TRBJ2-3 TRBV30 TGTGCCTGGAGTCTAGCGGGGGGCACAGATACGCAGTATTTT CAWSLAGGTDTQYF
- few TRBJ1-1 TRBV4-2 TGTGCCAGCAGCCCGCCTTTGGGAGAGATGAACACTGAAGCTTTCTTT CASSPPLGEMNTEAFF
TRBD2 - TRBJ2-3 TRBV5-4 TGTGCCAGCAGCTTGGCTAGCGGGGGATCCGAAAGGCAGTATTTT CASSLASGGSERQYF
TRBD1 - TRBJ2-2 TRBV5-6 TGTGCCAGCAGCTACGACAGGGAGCTCACCGGGGAGCTGTTTTTT CASSYDRELTGELFF
TRBD1 - TRBJ1-5 TRBV24-1 TGTGCCACCAGTGAAAGGACAGGGCCGAGTCAGCCCCAGCATTTT CATSERTGPSQPQHF
TRBD1 - TRBJ2-2 TRBV28 TGTGCCAGCAGTTCCCGGGGGACAGGGGTTCTTACCGGGGAGCTGTTTTTT CASSSRGTGVLTGELFF
TRBD1 many TRBJ1-2 TRBV14 TGTGCCAGCAGCCACGGTCCCGGGACAGGGGTCCATGGCTACACCTTC CASSHGPGTGVHGYTF
TRBD1 - TRBJ1-2 TRBV9 TGTGCCAGCAGCGCCGGGACAGGGAGGAAGTATGGCTACACCTTC CASSAGTGRKYGYTF
- - TRBJ1-3 TRBV28 TGTGCCAGCAGGGAGCGACCCTCTGGAAACACCATATATTTT CASRERPSGNTIYF
TRBD1 - TRBJ1-2 TRBV7-8 TGTGCCAGCAGCCCAGACAGGGTTGGCTACACCTTC CASSPDRVGYTF
- few TRBJ2-1 TRBV6-5 TGTGCCAGCAGTTTCTGGAAGGGGGGGGCCCTATATGAGCAGTTCTTC CASSFWKGGALYEQFF
- - TRBJ2-2 TRBV7-2 TGTGCCAGCAGTCCAGGGTACACCGGGGAGCTGTTTTTT CASSPGYTGELFF
- - TRBJ1-2 TRBV14 TGTGCCAGCAGCCAAGAGGACGGACTTTCGAATGGCTACACCTTC CASSQEDGLSNGYTF
- - TRBJ2-4 TRBV18 TGTGCCAGCTCACTAGGCGGGACAGTAGTGAACATTCAGTACTTC CASSLGGTVVNIQYF
- - TRBJ1-3 TRBV5-6 TGTGCCAGCAGCTTGGGTGGGGGCGCTAGCTCTGGAAACACCATATATTTT CASSLGGGASSGNTIYF
- - TRBJ2-1 TRBV7-8 TGTGCCAGCAGCTTAGTCGCACAGGGAAAATTTGAGCAGTTCTTC CASSLVAQGKFEQFF
- - TRBJ1-6 TRBV29-1 TGCAGCGCTAGGACGGGGGGTTCACCCCTCCACTTT CSARTGGSPLHF
- - TRBJ2-5 TRBV5-1 TGCGCCAGCAGCTTTGGGCAAAGCCAAGAGACCCAGTACTTC CASSFGQSQETQYF
TRBD1 - TRBJ2-5 TRBV19 TGTGCCAGTAGTCTCCGACAGGGGGAGGCGGAGACCCAGTACTTC CASSLRQGEAETQYF
- - TRBJ1-1 TRBV28 TGTGCCAGCGGGCTGAACACTGAAGCTTTCTTT CASGLNTEAFF
TRBD2 - TRBJ2-1 TRBV2 TGTGCCAGCAGTGAAGCGGGACTAGAGGTGAATGAGCAGTTCTTC CASSEAGLEVNEQFF
TRBD2 - TRBJ2-1 TRBV6-6 TGTGCCAGCAGTTCGACTAGCGGGGGGCACAATGAGCAGTTCTTC CASSSTSGGHNEQFF
- few TRBJ1-5 TRBV4-1 TGCGCCAGCAGCCATGCAGGGGATCAGCCCCAGCATTTT CASSHAGDQPQHF
TRBD2 - TRBJ2-7 TRBV4-2 TGTGCCAGCAGCCAAGAGGTGCTAGCGGGATCCTACGAGCAGTACTTC CASSQEVLAGSYEQYF
TRBD1 - TRBJ1-2 TRBV10-2 TGCGCCAGCAGCGCCGGGACAGGGAACTATGGCTACACCTTC CASSAGTGNYGYTF
TRBD1 - TRBJ1-2 TRBV5-5 TGTGCCAGCAGCTCCGACAGGGGGAACTATGGCTACACCTTC CASSSDRGNYGYTF
- - TRBJ2-7 TRBV29-1 TGCAGCGTTGGATCCCCCCCCCGGGGCGAGCAGTACTTC CSVGSPPRGEQYF
- - TRBJ2-7 TRBV4-2 TGTGCCAGCAGCCTCGGACAGAGCTCCTACGAGCAGTACTTC CASSLGQSSYEQYF
- - TRBJ2-3 TRBV9 TGTGCCAGCAGCGTAAACGGACTGACAGATACGCAGTATTTT CASSVNGLTDTQYF
- - TRBJ1-2 TRBV28 TGTGCCAGCAGTTCTCCCGGGACTCCCATCTATGGCTACACCTTC CASSSPGTPIYGYTF
- - TRBJ2-5 TRBV19 TGTGCCAGTAGTAACAGACAGCAAGAGACCCAGTACTTC CASSNRQQETQYF
TRBD1 - TRBJ1-3 TRBV28 TGTGCCAGCAGTTTATCCGCGACAGGGCGTTGGGACACCATATATTTT CASSLSATGRWDTIYF
- - TRBJ2-7 TRBV9 TGTGCCAGCAGCGTAGATGCTAGCGCGATCTACGAGCAGTACTTC CASSVDASAIYEQYF
TRBD1 - TRBJ1-1 TRBV5-4 TGTGCCAGCAGGGGGACAGGGGGCAACCCTGAAGCTTTCTTT CASRGTGGNPEAFF